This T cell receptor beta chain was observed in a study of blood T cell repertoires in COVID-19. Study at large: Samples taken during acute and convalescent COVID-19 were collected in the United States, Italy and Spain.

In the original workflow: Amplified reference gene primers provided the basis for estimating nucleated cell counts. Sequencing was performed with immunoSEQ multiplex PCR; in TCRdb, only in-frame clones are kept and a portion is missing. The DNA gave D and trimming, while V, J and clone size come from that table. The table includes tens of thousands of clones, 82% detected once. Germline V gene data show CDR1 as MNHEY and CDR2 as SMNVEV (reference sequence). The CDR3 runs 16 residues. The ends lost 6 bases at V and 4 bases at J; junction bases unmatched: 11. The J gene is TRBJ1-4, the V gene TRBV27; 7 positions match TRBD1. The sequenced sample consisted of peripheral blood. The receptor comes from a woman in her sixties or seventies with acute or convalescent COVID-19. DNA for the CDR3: TGTGCCAGCAGACTAAGTAACAGGGGAGATAATGAAAAACTGTTTTTT. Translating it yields CASRLSNRGDNEKLFF.